This T cell receptor beta chain was sequenced in a study of T cells in Graves' hyperthyroidism and ophthalmopathy (dated by TCRdb to between 2017 and 2020). Context from the whole study: A discovery cohort of roughly 96 patients, about 44 with Graves' ophthalmopathy and approximately 55 with stable Graves' hyperthyroidism, was used to find distinguishing TCR V-J signatures. Thyroid tissue and blood T-cell repertoires from six Graves' hyperthyroidism patients were also compared in the study. The 100 or so discovery patients were randomly divided into training and test sets at a 7:3 ratio. Following sampling, methimazole starting at 30 mg daily was given to hyperthyroidism patients, and high-dose intravenous methylprednisolone was given to ophthalmopathy patients. The paper describes TCR Vbeta CDR3 sequencing of 135 peripheral blood samples, made up of around 41 ophthalmopathy patients, roughly 75 hyperthyroidism patients and 17 progressor patients. Whether ophthalmopathy could be predicted prospectively was tested in an independent validation cohort made up of under 20 hyperthyroidism patients plus 17 patients who later progressed to ophthalmopathy. What the study reported, not specific to this receptor: In validation, the model predicted progression to ophthalmopathy a median of 6.5 months before onset, with about 67% sensitivity and about 75% specificity. Most expanded thyroid clonotypes (frequency above 0.001) were also detected in blood, a finding suggesting that blood repertoires may reflect thyroid immune responses. No statistical method was used to fix the sample size in advance, and group allocation was not hidden from the investigators. A model built on a 13 V-J signature distinguished ophthalmopathy from stable hyperthyroidism, reaching 85% to 90% sensitivity and around 82% specificity in cross-validation and 80%/75% in testing.

Patients with uncontrolled infections, other autoimmune diseases, pregnancy or lactation were excluded. Diagnoses relied on clinical symptoms, serum thyroxine and TRAb, thyroid ultrasound and orbital computed tomography. Trizol reagent was used to extract total RNA, and RNA quality was then checked on an Agilent 2100 Bioanalyzer. TCR beta CDR3 regions were amplified from RNA transcripts. The first round of RT-PCR for the TCR CDR3 was performed with the HTBI primer set and the Qiagen OneStep RT-PCR kit. Libraries were constructed in a second round of multiplex PCR, after which size selection and purification were carried out. Libraries were sequenced paired-end with 100 bp reads on an Illumina HiSeq2000. The authors' analysis ran thus. SOAPnuke was used to process the raw data, removing reads that contained adapters or uncalled bases, had a mean Phred below 15, or lacked an exact match to the constant primer or identifier. COPE v1.2.5 was used to merge high-quality paired reads, and clonotypes were defined as unique nucleotide sequences. MiTCR v1.1 was used to align clonotypes to the IMGT TRBV, TRBD and TRBJ reference segments. The analysis included only V-J combinations with a frequency above 0.0001, which together covered around 99% of the repertoires. A TCS score was defined as the ratio between F50 (clonal expansion) and ExV (chaos), using BLOSUM62-based TCRdist between CDR3 peptides within each V-J. Welch's t-statistics and random forest reduced 514 V-J features to under 15, which were used in a naive Bayes classifier (R e1071). Thyroid-blood repertoire similarity was quantified with the Morisita-Horn index. TCRdb cleaned the public reads at Q25 with fastp, built clones with MiXCR and kept in-frame beta chains. Rows merge per CDR3 protein into single entries with the most common DNA and genes. These V and J calls derive from TCRdb rather than the authors' analysis. A total of 500,000 to 600,000 distinct CDR3 sequences appear in this sample, approximately 49% of them only once. Of the sample, about two fifths is held by the ten largest clones.

For this chain, trimming is 1 base at the V end and 4 bases at the J end, and the number of junction bases without a gene match is 6. From the cysteine up to the phenylalanine, the CDR3 has a length of 16 residues. The sequence is cut down to CDR3 DNA, 48 bases in frame from base 1. CDR1 and CDR2 (SQVTM, ANQGSEA) derive from the germline V gene. Regarding this clonotype: No antigen is known for it. No base quality values were provided; no much bigger clone lies one nucleotide off.

Sequencing used peripheral blood or thyroid tissue (not recorded which). The rearrangement combines TRBV29-1 with TRBJ2-6; a stretch of 8 junction bases matches TRBD1. This receptor was identified in an adult woman with Graves' disease, either hyperthyroidism or ophthalmopathy (not recorded which). Read as DNA, the sequence is TGCAGCGTTGAAGGGACAGGGACACCCGGGGCCAACGTCCTGACTTTC. It is translated as CSVEGTGTPGANVLTF. Where the CDR3 stops, the reference TRBV29-1 and TRBJ2-6 genes take over; the full variable domain is SAVISQKPSRDICQRGTSLTIQCQVDSQVTMMFWYRQQPGQSLTLIATANQGSEATYESGFVIDKFPISRPNLTFSTLTVSNMSPEDSSIYLCSVEGTGTPGANVLTFGAGSRLTVL.